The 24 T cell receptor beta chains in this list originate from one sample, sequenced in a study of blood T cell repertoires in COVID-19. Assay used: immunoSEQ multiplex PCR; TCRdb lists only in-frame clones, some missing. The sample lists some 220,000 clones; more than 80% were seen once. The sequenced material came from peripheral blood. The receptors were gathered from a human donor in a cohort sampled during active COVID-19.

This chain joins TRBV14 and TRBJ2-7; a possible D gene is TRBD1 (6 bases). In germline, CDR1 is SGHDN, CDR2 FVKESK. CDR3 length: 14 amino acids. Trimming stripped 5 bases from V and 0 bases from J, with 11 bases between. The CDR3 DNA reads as TGTGCCAGCAGCGACAGGATCCTCTCCTACGAGCAGTACTTC. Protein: CASSDRILSYEQYF.

CDR3 protein: CASRLDRGNQPQHF. The DNA for the CDR3 is TGTGCCAGCAGATTAGACAGGGGCAATCAGCCCCAGCATTTT. This rearrangement joins TRBV6-4 to TRBJ1-5; 7 nucleotides line up with TRBD1. The germline V gene encodes CDR1 MRHNA and CDR2 SNTAGT. This CDR3 has 14 residues. With V trimmed by 6 bases and J by 2 bases, 4 bases remained unmatched.

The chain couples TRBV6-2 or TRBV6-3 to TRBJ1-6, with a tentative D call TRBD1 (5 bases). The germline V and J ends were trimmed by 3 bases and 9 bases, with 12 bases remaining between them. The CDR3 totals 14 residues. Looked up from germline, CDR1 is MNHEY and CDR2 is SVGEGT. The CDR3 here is CASSYGTRGSPLHF. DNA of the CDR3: TGTGCCAGCAGTTATGGGACTCGGGGTTCACCCCTCCACTTT.

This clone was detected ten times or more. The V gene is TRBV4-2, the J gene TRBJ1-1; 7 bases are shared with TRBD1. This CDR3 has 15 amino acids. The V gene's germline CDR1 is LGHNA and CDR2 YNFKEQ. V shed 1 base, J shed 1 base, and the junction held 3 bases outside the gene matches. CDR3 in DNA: TGTGCCAGCAGCCAAGTAGGGGGCTCGAACACTGAAGCTTTCTTT. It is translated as CASSQVGGSNTEAFF.

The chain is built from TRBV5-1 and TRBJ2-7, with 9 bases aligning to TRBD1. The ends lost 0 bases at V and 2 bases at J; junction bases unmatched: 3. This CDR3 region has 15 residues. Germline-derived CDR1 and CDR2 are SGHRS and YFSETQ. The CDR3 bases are TGCGCCAGCAGCTTGGCGGGACAGGGTACCTACGAGCAGTACTTC. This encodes CASSLAGQGTYEQYF.

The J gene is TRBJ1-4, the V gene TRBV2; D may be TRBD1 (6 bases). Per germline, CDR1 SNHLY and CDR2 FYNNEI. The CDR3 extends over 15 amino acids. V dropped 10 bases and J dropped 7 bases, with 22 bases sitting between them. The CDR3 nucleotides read TGTGCCACTATTCTTCAGGGGCAGGGAAGTGAAAAACTGTTTTTT. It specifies CATILQGQGSEKLFF.

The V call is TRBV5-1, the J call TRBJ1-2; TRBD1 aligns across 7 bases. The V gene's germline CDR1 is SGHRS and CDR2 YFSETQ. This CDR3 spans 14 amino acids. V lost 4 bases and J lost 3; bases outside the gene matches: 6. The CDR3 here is CASSPGTADYGYTF. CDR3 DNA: TGCGCCAGCAGCCCCGGGACAGCGGACTATGGCTACACCTTC.

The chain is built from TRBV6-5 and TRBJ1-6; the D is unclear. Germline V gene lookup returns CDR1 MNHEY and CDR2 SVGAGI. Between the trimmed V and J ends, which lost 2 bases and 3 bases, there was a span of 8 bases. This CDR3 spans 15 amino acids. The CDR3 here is CASSYAGVYNSPLHF. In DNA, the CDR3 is TGTGCCAGCAGTTACGCCGGGGTCTATAATTCACCCCTCCACTTT.

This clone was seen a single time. The CDR3 region is CATSETRRPLVSGANVLTF. The CDR3 DNA is TGTGCCACCAGTGAAACCCGGAGGCCGCTAGTCTCTGGGGCCAACGTCCTGACTTTC. V usage is TRBV24-1 and J usage is TRBJ2-6, with a tentative D call TRBD2 (5 bases). With 4 bases removed from V and 0 bases from J, the gap between germline ends came to 18 bases. The CDR3 consists of 19 residues. Germline CDR1 is KGHDR and CDR2 is SFDVKD.

The CDR3 DNA reads as TGTGCCAGCAGCCAAACCCCTAGCGGTAGCTCCTACAATGAGCAGTTCTTC. Its translation is CASSQTPSGSSYNEQFF. The rearrangement joins TRBV2 to TRBJ2-1; 7 bases are shared with TRBD2. Germline values: CDR1 SNHLY, CDR2 FYNNEI. The CDR3 covers 17 residues. With 6 bases clipped from V and 0 bases from J, the junction kept 11 bases outside the gene matches.

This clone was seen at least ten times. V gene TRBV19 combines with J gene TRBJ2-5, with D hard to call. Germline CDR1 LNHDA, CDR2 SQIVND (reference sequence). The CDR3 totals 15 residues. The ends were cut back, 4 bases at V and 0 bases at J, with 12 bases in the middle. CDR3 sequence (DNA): TGTGCCAGTAGTAGTCGGTTTATTTACCAAGAGACCCAGTACTTC. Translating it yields CASSSRFIYQETQYF.

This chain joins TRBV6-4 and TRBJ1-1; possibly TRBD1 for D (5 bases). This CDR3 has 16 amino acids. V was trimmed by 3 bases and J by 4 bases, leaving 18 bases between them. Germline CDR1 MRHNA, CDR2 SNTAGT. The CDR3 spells CASSEGLGPGGTEAFF. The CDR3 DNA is TGTGCCAGCAGTGAGGGATTGGGGCCGGGGGGCACTGAAGCTTTCTTT.

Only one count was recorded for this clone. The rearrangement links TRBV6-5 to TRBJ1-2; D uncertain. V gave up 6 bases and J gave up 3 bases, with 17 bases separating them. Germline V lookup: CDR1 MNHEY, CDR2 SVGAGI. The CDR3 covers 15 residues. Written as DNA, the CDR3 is TGTGCCAGCAGAAAAGACGAGGAAAAGGACTATGGCTACACCTTC. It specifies CASRKDEEKDYGYTF.

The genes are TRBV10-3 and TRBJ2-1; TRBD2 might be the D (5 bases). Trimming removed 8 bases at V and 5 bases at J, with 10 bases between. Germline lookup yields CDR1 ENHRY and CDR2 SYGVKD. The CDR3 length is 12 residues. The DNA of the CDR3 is TGTGCCATCCAGAGCGGAGACAATGAGCAGTTCTTC. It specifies CAIQSGDNEQFF.

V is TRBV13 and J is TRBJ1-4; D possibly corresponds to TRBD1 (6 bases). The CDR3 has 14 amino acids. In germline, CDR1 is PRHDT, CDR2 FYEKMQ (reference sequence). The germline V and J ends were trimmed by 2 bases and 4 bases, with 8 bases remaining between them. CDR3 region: CASSLRTVNEKLFF. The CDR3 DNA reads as TGTGCCAGCAGCTTAAGGACAGTTAATGAAAAACTGTTTTTT. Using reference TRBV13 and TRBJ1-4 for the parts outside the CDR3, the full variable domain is AAGVIQSPRHLIKEKRETATLKCYPIPRHDTVYWYQQGPGQDPQFLISFYEKMQSDKGSIPDRFSAQQFSDYHSELNMSSLELGDSALYFCASSLRTVNEKLFFGSGTQLSVL.

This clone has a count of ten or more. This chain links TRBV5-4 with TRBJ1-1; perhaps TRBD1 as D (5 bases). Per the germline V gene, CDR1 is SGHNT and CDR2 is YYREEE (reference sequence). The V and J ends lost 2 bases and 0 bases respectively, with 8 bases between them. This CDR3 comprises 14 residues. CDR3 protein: CASSFTGLNTEAFF. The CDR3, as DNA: TGTGCCAGCAGCTTTACAGGCCTGAACACTGAAGCTTTCTTT.

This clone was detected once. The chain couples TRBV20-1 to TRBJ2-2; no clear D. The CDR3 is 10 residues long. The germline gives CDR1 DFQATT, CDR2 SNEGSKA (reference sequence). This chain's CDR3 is CSAYTGELFF. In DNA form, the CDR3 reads TGCAGCGCGTACACCGGGGAGCTGTTTTTT.

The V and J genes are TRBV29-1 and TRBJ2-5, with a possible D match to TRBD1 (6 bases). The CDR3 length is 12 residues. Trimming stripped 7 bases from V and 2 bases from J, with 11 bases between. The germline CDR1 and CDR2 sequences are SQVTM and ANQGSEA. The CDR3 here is CSAGQSQETQYF. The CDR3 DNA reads TGCAGCGCCGGACAGTCACAAGAGACCCAGTACTTC.

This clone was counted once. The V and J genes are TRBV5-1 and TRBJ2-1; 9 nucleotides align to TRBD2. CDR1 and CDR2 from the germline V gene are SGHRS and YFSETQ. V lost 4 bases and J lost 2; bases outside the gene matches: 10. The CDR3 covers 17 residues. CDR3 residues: CASSPLPSGRTYNEQFF. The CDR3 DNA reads TGCGCCAGCAGCCCGTTACCCAGCGGGAGGACCTACAATGAGCAGTTCTTC.

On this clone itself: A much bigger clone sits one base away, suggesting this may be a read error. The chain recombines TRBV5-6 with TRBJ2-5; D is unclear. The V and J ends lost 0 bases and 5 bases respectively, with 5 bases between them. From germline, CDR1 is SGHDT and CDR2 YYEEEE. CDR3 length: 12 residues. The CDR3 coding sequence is TGTGCCAGCAGCTTGGCCGCGGAGACCCAGTACTTC. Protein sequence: CASSLAAETQYF.

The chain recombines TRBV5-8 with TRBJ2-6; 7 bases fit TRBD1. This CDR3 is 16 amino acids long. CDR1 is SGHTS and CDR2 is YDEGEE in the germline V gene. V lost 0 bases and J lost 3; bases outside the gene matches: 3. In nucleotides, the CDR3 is TGTGCCAGCAGCTTGGGGAACAGGGGTGGGGCCAACGTCCTGACTTTC. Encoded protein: CASSLGNRGGANVLTF.

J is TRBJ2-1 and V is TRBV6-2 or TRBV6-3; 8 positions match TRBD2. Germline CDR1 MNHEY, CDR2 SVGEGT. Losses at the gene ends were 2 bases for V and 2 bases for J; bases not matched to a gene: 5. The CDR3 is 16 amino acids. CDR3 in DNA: TGTGCCAGCAGTTACGGTAGCGGGACGCCCTACAATGAGCAGTTCTTC. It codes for CASSYGSGTPYNEQFF.

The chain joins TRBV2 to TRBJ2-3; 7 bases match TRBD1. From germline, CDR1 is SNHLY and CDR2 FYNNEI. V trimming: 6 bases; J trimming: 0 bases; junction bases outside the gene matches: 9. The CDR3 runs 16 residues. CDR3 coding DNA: TGTGCCAGCAGACTGAGGCGGACAGGTAGCACAGATACGCAGTATTTT. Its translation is CASRLRRTGSTDTQYF.

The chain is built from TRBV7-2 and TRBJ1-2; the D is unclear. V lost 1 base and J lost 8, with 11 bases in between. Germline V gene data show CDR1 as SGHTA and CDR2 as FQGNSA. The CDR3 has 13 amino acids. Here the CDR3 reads CASSLDSSRGYTF. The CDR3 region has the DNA TGTGCCAGCAGCTTAGATAGCTCGCGGGGCTACACCTTC.